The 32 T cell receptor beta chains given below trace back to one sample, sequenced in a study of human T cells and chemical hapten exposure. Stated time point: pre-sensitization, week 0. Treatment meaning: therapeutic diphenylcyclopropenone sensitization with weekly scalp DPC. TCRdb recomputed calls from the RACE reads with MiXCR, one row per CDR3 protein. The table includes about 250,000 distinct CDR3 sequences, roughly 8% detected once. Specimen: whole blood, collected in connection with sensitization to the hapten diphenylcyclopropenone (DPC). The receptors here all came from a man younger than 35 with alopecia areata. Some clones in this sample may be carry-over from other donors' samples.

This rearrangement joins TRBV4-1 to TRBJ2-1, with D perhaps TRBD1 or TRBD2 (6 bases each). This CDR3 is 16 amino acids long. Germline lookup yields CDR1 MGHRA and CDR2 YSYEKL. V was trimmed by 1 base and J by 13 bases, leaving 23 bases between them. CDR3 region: CASSQGGARDHYFQFF. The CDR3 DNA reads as TGCGCCAGCAGCCAAGGGGGGGCGCGGGACCACTATTTTCAGTTCTTC.

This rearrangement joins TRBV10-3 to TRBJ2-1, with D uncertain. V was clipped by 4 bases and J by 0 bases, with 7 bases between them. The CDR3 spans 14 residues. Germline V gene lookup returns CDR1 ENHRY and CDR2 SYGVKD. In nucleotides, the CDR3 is TGTGCCATCAGTGGTAAAAGCTCCTACAATGAGCAGTTCTTC. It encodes CAISGKSSYNEQFF.

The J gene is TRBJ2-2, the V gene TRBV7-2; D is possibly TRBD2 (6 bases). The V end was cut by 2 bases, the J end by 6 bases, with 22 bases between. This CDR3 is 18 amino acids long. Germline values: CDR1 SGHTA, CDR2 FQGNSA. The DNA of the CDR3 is TGTGCCAGCAGCTTAACCCCCGATATGGCGGGGACGGCCGGGGAGCTGTTTTTT. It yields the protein CASSLTPDMAGTAGELFF.

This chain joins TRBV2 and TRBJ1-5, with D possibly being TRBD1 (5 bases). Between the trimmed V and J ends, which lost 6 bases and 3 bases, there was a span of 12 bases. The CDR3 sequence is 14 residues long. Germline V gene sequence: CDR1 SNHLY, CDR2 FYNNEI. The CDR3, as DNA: TGTGCCAGCAGGGGGACCGGGGCCAATCAGCCCCAGCATTTT. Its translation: CASRGTGANQPQHF.

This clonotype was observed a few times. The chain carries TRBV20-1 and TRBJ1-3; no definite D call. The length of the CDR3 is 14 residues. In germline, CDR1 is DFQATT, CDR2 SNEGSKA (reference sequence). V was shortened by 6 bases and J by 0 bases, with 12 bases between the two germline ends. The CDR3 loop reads CSAPGYSSGNTIYF. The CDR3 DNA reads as TGCAGTGCCCCTGGATACAGCTCTGGAAACACCATATATTTT.

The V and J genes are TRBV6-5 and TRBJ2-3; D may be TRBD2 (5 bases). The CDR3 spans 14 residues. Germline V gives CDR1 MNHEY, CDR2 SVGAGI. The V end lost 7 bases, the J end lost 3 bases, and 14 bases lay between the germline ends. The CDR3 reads CASKGGVWTDTQYF. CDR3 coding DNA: TGTGCCAGCAAAGGAGGCGTTTGGACAGATACGCAGTATTTT.

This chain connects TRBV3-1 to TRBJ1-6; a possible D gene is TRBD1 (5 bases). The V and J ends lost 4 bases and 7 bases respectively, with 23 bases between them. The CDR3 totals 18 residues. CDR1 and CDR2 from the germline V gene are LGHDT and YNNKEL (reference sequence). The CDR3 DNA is TGTGCCAGCAGCCCTGGGTCCAGCAGGGCGATCAGGAATTCACCCCTCCACTTT. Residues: CASSPGSSRAIRNSPLHF.

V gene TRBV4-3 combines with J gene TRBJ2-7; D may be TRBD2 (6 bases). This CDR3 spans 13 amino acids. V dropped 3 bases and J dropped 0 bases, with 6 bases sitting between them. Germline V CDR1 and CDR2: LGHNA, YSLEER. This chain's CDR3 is CASSQGLSYEQYF. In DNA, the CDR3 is TGCGCCAGCAGCCAGGGACTCTCCTACGAGCAGTACTTC.

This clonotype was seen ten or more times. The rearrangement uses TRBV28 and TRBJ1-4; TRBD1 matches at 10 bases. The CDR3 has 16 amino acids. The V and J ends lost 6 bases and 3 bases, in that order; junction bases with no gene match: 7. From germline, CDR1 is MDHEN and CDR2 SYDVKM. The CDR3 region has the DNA TGTGCCAGCAGCCAGGACAGGGGGTCCGCTAATGAAAAACTGTTTTTT. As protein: CASSQDRGSANEKLFF.

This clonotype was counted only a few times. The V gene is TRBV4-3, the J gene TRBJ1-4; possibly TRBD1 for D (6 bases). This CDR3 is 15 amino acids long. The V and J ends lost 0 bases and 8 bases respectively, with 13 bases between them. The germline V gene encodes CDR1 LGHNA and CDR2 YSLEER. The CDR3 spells CASSQEGRRGEKLFF. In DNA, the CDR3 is TGCGCCAGCAGCCAAGAGGGGCGAAGGGGGGAAAAACTGTTTTTT.

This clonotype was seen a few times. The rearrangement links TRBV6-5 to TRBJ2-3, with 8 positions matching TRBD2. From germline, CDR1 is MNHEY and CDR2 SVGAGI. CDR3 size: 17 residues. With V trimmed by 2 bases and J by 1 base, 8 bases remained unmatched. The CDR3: CASSYTELGLGTDTQYF. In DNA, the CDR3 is TGTGCCAGCAGTTACACTGAACTGGGACTAGGCACAGATACGCAGTATTTT.

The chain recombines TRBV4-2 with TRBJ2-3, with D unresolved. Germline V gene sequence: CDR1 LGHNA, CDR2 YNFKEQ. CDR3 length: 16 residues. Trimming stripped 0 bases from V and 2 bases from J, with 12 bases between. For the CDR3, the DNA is TGTGCCAGCAGCCAAGACCAATCCCTAAACACAGATACGCAGTATTTT. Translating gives CASSQDQSLNTDTQYF.

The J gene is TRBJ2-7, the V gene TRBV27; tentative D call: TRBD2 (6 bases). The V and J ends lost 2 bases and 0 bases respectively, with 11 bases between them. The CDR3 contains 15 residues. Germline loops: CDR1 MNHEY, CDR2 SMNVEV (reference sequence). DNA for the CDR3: TGTGCCAGCAGTTTAAAGGGACTCAGCTCCTACGAGCAGTACTTC. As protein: CASSLKGLSSYEQYF.

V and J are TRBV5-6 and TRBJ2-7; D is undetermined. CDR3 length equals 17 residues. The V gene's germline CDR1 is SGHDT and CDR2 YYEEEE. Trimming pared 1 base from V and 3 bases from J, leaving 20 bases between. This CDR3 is CASSLSPPLPPHYEQYV. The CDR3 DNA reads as TGTGCCAGCAGCTTGAGCCCCCCTTTACCGCCCCACTACGAGCAGTACGTC.

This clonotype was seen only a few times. CDR3 amino acids: CAISEGGERGTYEQYV. CDR3 DNA sequence: TGTGCCATCAGTGAGGGTGGGGAGCGGGGAACCTACGAGCAGTACGTC. The chain recombines TRBV10-3 with TRBJ2-7; 7 bases match TRBD2. There are 16 residues in the CDR3. Germline CDR1 ENHRY, CDR2 SYGVKD. V dropped 2 bases and J dropped 2; count of bases not matched to a gene: 9.

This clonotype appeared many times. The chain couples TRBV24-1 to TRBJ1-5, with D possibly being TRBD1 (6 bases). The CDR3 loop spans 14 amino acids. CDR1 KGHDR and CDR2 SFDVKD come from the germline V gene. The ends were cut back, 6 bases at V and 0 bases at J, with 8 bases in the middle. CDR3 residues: CATSSGDSNQPQHF. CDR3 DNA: TGTGCCACCAGTTCAGGGGATAGCAATCAGCCCCAGCATTTT.

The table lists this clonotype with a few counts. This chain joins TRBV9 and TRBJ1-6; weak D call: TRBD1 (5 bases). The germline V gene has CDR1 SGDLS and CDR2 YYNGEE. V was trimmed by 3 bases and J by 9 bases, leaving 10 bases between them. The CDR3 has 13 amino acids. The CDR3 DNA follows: TGTGCCAGCAGCGCCGCAGGGACTTCACCCCTCCACTTT. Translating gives CASSAAGTSPLHF. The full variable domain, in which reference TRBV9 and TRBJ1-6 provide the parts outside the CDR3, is DSGVTQTPKHLITATGQRVTLRCSPRSGDLSVYWYQQSLDQGLQFLIQYYNGEERAKGNILERFSAQQFPDLHSELNLSSLELGDSALYFCASSAAGTSPLHFGNGTRLTVT.

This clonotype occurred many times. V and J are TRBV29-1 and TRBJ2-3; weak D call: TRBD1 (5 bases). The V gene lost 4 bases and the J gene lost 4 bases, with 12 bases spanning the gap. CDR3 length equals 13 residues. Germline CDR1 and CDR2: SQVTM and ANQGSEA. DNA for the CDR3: TGCAGCGTTGGACAGTTTATCCCAGATACGCAGTATTTT. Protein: CSVGQFIPDTQYF.

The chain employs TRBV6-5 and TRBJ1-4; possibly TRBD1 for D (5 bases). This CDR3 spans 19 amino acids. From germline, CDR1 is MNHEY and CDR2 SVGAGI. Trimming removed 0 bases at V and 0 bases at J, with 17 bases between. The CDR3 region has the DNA TGTGCCAGCAGTTACTCGAGTAGGGACCACCTCGCAACTAATGAAAAACTGTTTTTT. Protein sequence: CASSYSSRDHLATNEKLFF.

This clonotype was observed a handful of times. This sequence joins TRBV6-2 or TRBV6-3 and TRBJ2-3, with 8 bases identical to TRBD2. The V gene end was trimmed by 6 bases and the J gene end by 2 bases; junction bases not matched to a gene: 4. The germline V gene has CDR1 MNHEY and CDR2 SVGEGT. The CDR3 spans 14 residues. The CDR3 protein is CASSGLANTDTQYF. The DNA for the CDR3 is TGTGCCAGCAGCGGACTAGCCAACACAGATACGCAGTATTTT.

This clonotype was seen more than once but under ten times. CDR3 residues: CSARSSTRKLFF. The CDR3 nucleotides are TGCAGTGCTAGATCTTCAACCCGAAAACTGTTTTTT. This chain connects TRBV20-1 to TRBJ1-4; D ambiguous. This CDR3 comprises 12 residues. From germline, CDR1 is DFQATT and CDR2 SNEGSKA (reference sequence). Trimming cost V 2 bases and J 10 bases, with 11 bases left between them.

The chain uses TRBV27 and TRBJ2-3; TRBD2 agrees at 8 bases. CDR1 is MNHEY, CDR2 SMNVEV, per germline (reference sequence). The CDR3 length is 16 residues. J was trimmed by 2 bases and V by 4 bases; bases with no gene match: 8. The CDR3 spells CASSSYSGTATDTQYF. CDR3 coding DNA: TGTGCCAGCAGTTCATATAGCGGGACGGCCACAGATACGCAGTATTTT.

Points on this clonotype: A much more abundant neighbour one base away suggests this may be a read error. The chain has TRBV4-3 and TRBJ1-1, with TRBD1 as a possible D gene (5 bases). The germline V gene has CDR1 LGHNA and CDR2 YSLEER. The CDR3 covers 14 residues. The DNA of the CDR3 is TGCACCAGCAGCCATCGGGACGGCCGGACTGAAGCTTTCTTT. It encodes CTSSHRDGRTEAFF.

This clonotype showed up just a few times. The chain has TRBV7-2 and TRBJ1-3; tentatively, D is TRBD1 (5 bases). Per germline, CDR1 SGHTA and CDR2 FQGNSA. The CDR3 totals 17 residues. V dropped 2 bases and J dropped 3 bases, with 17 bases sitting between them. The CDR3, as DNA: TGTGCCAGCAGCTTATGGGACCTTAAATCAGTTGGAAACACCATATATTTT. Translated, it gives CASSLWDLKSVGNTIYF.

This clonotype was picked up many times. For the CDR3, the DNA is TGTGCCAGCAGCAAGGGGGACAGACTTTCTGGGGCCAACGTCCTGACTTTC. Its translation: CASSKGDRLSGANVLTF. This rearrangement joins TRBV28 to TRBJ2-6, with 7 bases lining up with TRBD1. The trim removed 6 bases at V and 1 base at J, leaving 9 bases unmatched. This CDR3 has 17 residues. Germline CDR1 and CDR2: MDHEN and SYDVKM.

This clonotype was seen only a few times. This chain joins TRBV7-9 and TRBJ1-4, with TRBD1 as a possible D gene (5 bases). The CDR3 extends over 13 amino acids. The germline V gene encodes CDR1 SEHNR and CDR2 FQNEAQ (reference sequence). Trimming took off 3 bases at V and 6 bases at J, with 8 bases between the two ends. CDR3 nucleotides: TGTGCCAGCAGCTTTTGGGGCGATGAAAAACTGTTTTTT. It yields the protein CASSFWGDEKLFF.

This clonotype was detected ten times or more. CDR3 sequence: CSVAGNLNEKLFF. In DNA, the CDR3 is TGCAGCGTTGCCGGGAACCTCAATGAAAAACTGTTTTTT. The rearrangement joins TRBV29-1 to TRBJ1-4; no firm D call. The length of the CDR3 is 13 residues. V lost 4 bases, J lost 5 bases, and 11 bases lay in between. Germline loops: CDR1 SQVTM, CDR2 ANQGSEA.

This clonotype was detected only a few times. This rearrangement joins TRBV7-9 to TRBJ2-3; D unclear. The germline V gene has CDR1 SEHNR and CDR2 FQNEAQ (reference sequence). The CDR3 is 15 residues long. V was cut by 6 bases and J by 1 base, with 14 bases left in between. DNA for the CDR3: TGTGCCAGCAGGCTAATCACCCGGGGCACAGATACGCAGTATTTT. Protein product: CASRLITRGTDTQYF.

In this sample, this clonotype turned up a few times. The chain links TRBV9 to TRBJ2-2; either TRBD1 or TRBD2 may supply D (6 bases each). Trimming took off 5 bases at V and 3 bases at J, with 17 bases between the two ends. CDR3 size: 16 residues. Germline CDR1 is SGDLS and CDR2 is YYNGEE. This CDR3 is CASSGNSGAHTGELFF. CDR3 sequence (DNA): TGTGCCAGCAGTGGAAATTCGGGGGCTCACACCGGGGAGCTGTTTTTT.

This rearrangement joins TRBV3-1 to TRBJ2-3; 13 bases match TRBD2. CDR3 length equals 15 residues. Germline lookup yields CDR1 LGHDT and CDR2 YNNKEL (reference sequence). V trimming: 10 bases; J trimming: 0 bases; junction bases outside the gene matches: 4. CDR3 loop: CATRLAGGSTDTQYF. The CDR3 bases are TGTGCCACCAGACTAGCGGGGGGCAGCACAGATACGCAGTATTTT.

CDR3 loop: CASSYTAVDYGYTF. CDR3 DNA: TGTGCCAGCAGCTACACGGCTGTGGACTATGGCTACACCTTC. The chain has TRBV7-9 and TRBJ1-2; D gene ambiguous. Germline CDR1 reads SEHNR; CDR2 reads FQNEAQ (reference sequence). This CDR3 comprises 14 residues. The V end was cut by 4 bases, the J end by 3 bases, with 12 bases between.

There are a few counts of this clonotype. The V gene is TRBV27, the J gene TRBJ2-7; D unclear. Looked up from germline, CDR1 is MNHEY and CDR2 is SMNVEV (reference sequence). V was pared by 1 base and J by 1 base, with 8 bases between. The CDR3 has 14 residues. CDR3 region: CASSLFPGSYEQYF. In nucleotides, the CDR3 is TGTGCCAGCAGTTTATTTCCAGGTTCCTACGAGCAGTACTTC.